This TCR beta chain was sequenced during a study of CD8+ T cells in alopecia areata. Study-level results: Scalp data also include sequences from resident alphabeta T cells of normal skin.

RNA, once extracted, was reverse transcribed into cDNA for use as the sequencing template. Assay: immunoSEQ multiplex PCR; the TCRdb copy retains only in-frame clones and omits some. The table includes tens of thousands of clones, 51% detected once. Alopecia areata patients had lesional scalp punch biopsies and peripheral blood taken from them. Sorted populations comprised CD4+ and CD8+ T cells obtained from PBMCs. Comment on this clone: Its antigen remains unknown.

This CDR3 spans 13 amino acids. Looked up from germline, CDR1 is PRHDT and CDR2 is FYEKMQ (reference sequence). Trimming took 3 bases from V and 9 from J, leaving 9 bases between them. This rearrangement joins TRBV13 to TRBJ1-6; no firm D call. This receptor was obtained from a human donor with alopecia areata. The source material was NKG2D-high CD8+ T cells sorted from blood. The DNA of the CDR3 is TGTGCCAGCAGCTTGGGGTGGAGTTCACCCCTCCACTTT. Protein product: CASSLGWSSPLHF.